These T cell receptor beta chains were read from a single sample in a study of cytomegalovirus exposure and HLA in healthy donors. Clones were sequenced by immunoSEQ multiplex PCR, and TCRdb holds only the in-frame ones, with some missing. The sample lists 200,000 to 250,000 clones; around nine tenths were seen once. The sample comprised PBMCs. The receptors shown here come from a woman between 18 and 29 years old in good health and CMV-seronegative. Each CDR3 is given with its conserved first and last residue. The D gene is left open where the match is weak. Not all rows give a size; the values are once, few, many and, for expanded clones, a class.

CDR3 DNA,CDR3 protein,clone size,D gene,J gene,V gene
TGCAGCGTCCCAGGGGGGACAGGGGAAGGTTGGACTGAAGCTTTCTTT,CSVPGGTGEGWTEAFF,-,TRBD1,TRBJ1-1,TRBV29-1
TGTGCCAGCTCCGGAGGCCCGAACACCGGGGAGCTGTTTTTT,CASSGGPNTGELFF,-,-,TRBJ2-2,TRBV19
TGTGCCAGCAGCTTAACGGCTAGCGGCACAGATACGCAGTATTTT,CASSLTASGTDTQYF,-,-,TRBJ2-3,TRBV7-9
TGTGCCAGCAGCTCTTCTGGACAGGGGCCGAATCAGCCCCAGCATTTT,CASSSSGQGPNQPQHF,-,TRBD1,TRBJ1-5,TRBV7-9
TGTGCCAGCAGTTTCCCCGGGACTACATACTACGAGCAGTACTTC,CASSFPGTTYYEQYF,-,TRBD2,TRBJ2-7,TRBV28
TGTGCCAGCAGCTCGCACGCGTTGGGACTAACCACAGATACGCAGTATTTT,CASSSHALGLTTDTQYF,-,TRBD2,TRBJ2-3,TRBV5-6
TGTGCCAGCAGCCAAGGGGCGGACAGGACCTACGAGCAGTACTTC,CASSQGADRTYEQYF,-,TRBD1,TRBJ2-7,TRBV14
TGTGCCAGCCCCGGACAGGGAGAGGCCTACGAGCAGTACTTC,CASPGQGEAYEQYF,-,TRBD1,TRBJ2-7,TRBV9
TGTGCCAGCAGCTCTAGCGGGACCTCCTACAATGAGCAGTTCTTC,CASSSSGTSYNEQFF,-,TRBD2,TRBJ2-1,TRBV9
TGTGCCAGCAGCTTGACTGGCGGGGAGTGGGAGACCCAGTACTTC,CASSLTGGEWETQYF,-,-,TRBJ2-5,TRBV7-2
TGTGCCAGCAGTGCCCTAATCTTCGCAGATACGCAGTATTTT,CASSALIFADTQYF,-,-,TRBJ2-3,TRBV27
TGTGCCAGCAGTTTAGCGGGGAGAAGCACAGATACGCAGTATTTT,CASSLAGRSTDTQYF,-,-,TRBJ2-3,TRBV27
TGTGCCAGCAGTTACGGGGGGGCTTCCTACGAGCAGTACTTT,CASSYGGASYEQYF,-,-,TRBJ2-7,TRBV6-5
TGTGCCAGCAGTTACTCCGCTAGCGGGAGAAACAATGAGCAGTTCTTC,CASSYSASGRNNEQFF,-,TRBD2,TRBJ2-1,TRBV6-5
TGTGCCACCAGCAGAGATTTGCTCCGGGACTATGGCTACACCTTC,CATSRDLLRDYGYTF,-,-,TRBJ1-2,TRBV15
TGCGCCAGCAGCCAAGTACCCCAAGGGCAGGGGATTGCGGGAAACACCATATATTTT,CASSQVPQGQGIAGNTIYF,-,-,TRBJ1-3,TRBV4-3
TGCGCCAGCAGCTACGGGACAGACGCTAACTATGGCTACACCTTC,CASSYGTDANYGYTF,-,TRBD1,TRBJ1-2,TRBV5-1
TGTGCCAGCACCGGAGTTATCACAGATACGCAGTATTTT,CASTGVITDTQYF,-,-,TRBJ2-3,TRBV27
TGTGCCAGCAGCTTGGACAGGGTTGACATTCAGTACTTC,CASSLDRVDIQYF,-,-,TRBJ2-4,TRBV5-4
TGTGCCTGGAGTGTACGTCAGCAAGAGACCCAGTACTTC,CAWSVRQQETQYF,-,-,TRBJ2-5,TRBV30
TGTGCCACCAGCAGGTCACACAGGGGTTCTGGGGCCAACGTCCTGACTTTC,CATSRSHRGSGANVLTF,-,TRBD1,TRBJ2-6,TRBV15
TGCAGCGTTCGTTCCCTCTGGCGGGATAGCACAGATACGCAGTATTTT,CSVRSLWRDSTDTQYF,-,-,TRBJ2-3,TRBV29-1
TGTGCCAGCAGCTTAGCGCAATCTAGCAATGAGCAGTTCTTC,CASSLAQSSNEQFF,-,-,TRBJ2-1,TRBV7-9
TGCGCCAGCAGCACGGGGACAGGGCAGGGGAACACTGAAGCTTTCTTT,CASSTGTGQGNTEAFF,once,TRBD1,TRBJ1-1,TRBV5-1
TGTGCCAGCAGTTACTCGAGGAGGGGTGGCGATACGCAGTATTTT,CASSYSRRGGDTQYF,-,-,TRBJ2-3,TRBV6-5
TGTGCCAGCAGTTTCCTAGCGGGAGCGTCAGATACGCAGTATTTT,CASSFLAGASDTQYF,-,TRBD2,TRBJ2-3,TRBV6-6
TGTGCCAGCACCGGGGGGACGGTCTATGGCTACACCTTC,CASTGGTVYGYTF,-,-,TRBJ1-2,TRBV28
TGTGCCAGCAGTCCACAGGGGGATGGCTACACCTTC,CASSPQGDGYTF,few,TRBD1,TRBJ1-2,TRBV6-5
TGTGCCAGCAGGGGACTAGCGGGACCAAATGAGCAGTTCTTC,CASRGLAGPNEQFF,-,TRBD2,TRBJ2-1,TRBV28
TGTGCCAGCAGCGTAGTGGGGACAGTCCAAGAGACCCAGTACTTC,CASSVVGTVQETQYF,-,TRBD1,TRBJ2-5,TRBV9
TGTGCCAGCAGCCTCCGGGGGGGCCAAAACTATGGCTACACCTTC,CASSLRGGQNYGYTF,once,-,TRBJ1-2,TRBV7-9
TGTGCCAGCAGCTTTTCTCTAGGCTACGAGCAGTACTTC,CASSFSLGYEQYF,-,-,TRBJ2-7,TRBV5-6
TGTGCCAGCAGCTTCGCCGGAGACTCCTACGAGCAGTACTTC,CASSFAGDSYEQYF,-,-,TRBJ2-7,TRBV7-2
TGTGCCAGCAGGGGAGCGGGAGACGTCACAGATACGCAGTATTTT,CASRGAGDVTDTQYF,once,TRBD2,TRBJ2-3,TRBV27
TGCGCCAGCAGCTCCGCCGGGACTAGCGGAGTTGGAGAAAAACTGTTTTTT,CASSSAGTSGVGEKLFF,-,-,TRBJ1-4,TRBV5-1
TGTGCCAGCAGCGTTGCCGGGACTATTAAAGAGACCCAGTACTTC,CASSVAGTIKETQYF,-,TRBD2,TRBJ2-5,TRBV7-2
TGTGCCAGCAGCGGCGGACAGGGGACCACCTACGAGCAGTACTTC,CASSGGQGTTYEQYF,-,TRBD1,TRBJ2-7,TRBV9
TGTGCCAGCAGTGCCCGGGAGAGCTCTGGAAACACCATATATTTT,CASSARESSGNTIYF,-,-,TRBJ1-3,TRBV6-1
TGTGCCAGCAGCTTAGTGCACGTTAGCGGGAGGGATTACGAGCAGTACTTC,CASSLVHVSGRDYEQYF,-,TRBD2,TRBJ2-7,TRBV7-9
TGTGCCAGCAGCGTCGGGGTTGGGCTGGAAATCACAGATACGCAGTATTTT,CASSVGVGLEITDTQYF,-,-,TRBJ2-3,TRBV5-4
TGTGCCAGCAGCTGGGCCGGGACAGAGAATGAAAAACTGTTTTTT,CASSWAGTENEKLFF,-,TRBD1,TRBJ1-4,TRBV7-9
TGTGCCAGCAGCCCAGACTCAAAGGCCTACGAGCAGTACTTC,CASSPDSKAYEQYF,-,-,TRBJ2-7,TRBV7-9
TGTGCCAGCAGGTACAGGGGGGCTAATGAAAAACTGTTTTTT,CASRYRGANEKLFF,-,TRBD1,TRBJ1-4,TRBV2
TGTGCCAGTAGTATAGATCGGGGGGACGGATACACTGAAGCTTTCTTT,CASSIDRGDGYTEAFF,-,-,TRBJ1-1,TRBV19
TGCGCCAGCAGCCAAGATCGTACAGCTGAAGCTTTCTTT,CASSQDRTAEAFF,-,-,TRBJ1-1,TRBV4-3
TGTGCCAGCAGTTTGGCTTCTCTGAGCAATCAGCCCCAGCATTTT,CASSLASLSNQPQHF,-,-,TRBJ1-5,TRBV28
TGTGCCAGTAGTATAGCGGCAGGGATCAATGGCTACACCTTC,CASSIAAGINGYTF,once,-,TRBJ1-2,TRBV19
TGTGCCACCAGCAGGGACAGGGGGATCACCGGGGAGCTGTTTTTT,CATSRDRGITGELFF,-,TRBD1,TRBJ2-2,TRBV15
TGTGCCAGCTCACCAAATCGGGGAGAGGTCGCTTTCTTT,CASSPNRGEVAFF,few,-,TRBJ1-1,TRBV18
TGTGCCAGCAGGCCCGGGACAACTGAGTCCAAACTGTTTTTT,CASRPGTTESKLFF,-,-,TRBJ1-4,TRBV28
TGTGCCAGCAGCGTAGAAGTTAGTTCCACAGATACGCAGTATTTT,CASSVEVSSTDTQYF,-,-,TRBJ2-3,TRBV9
TGTGCCAGCAGCACCGGGGGGGGAGTTTACGAAAAACTGTTTTTT,CASSTGGGVYEKLFF,-,-,TRBJ1-4,TRBV7-2
TGTGCCAGCAGTGGGGGGCGTACGAACTATGGCTACACCTTC,CASSGGRTNYGYTF,-,-,TRBJ1-2,TRBV2
TGTGCCAGTAGTATTGGACAGGGGGCGATAGATACGCAGTATTTT,CASSIGQGAIDTQYF,once,TRBD1,TRBJ2-3,TRBV19
TGTGCCAGCCAGGGGGTGGAGCAAGAGACCCAGTACTTC,CASQGVEQETQYF,once,TRBD1,TRBJ2-5,TRBV9